A selection of T cell receptor beta chains follows, all from one sample in a study of shared clonotypes between healthy human individuals. The repertoire was sequenced with immunoSEQ multiplex PCR; TCRdb's copy has only in-frame clones and lacks some. The sample contains fewer than 850,000 clones, approximately 75% of which appear only once. Specimen: memory CD4+ T cells sorted from blood. Receptors originate from a woman aged 25 to 39 in good health. Both conserved end residues are part of each CDR3. A D gene is named only where the DNA matches it firmly. Clone size appears in some rows only: once, few, many, or a class for an expanded clone.

v_gene	j_gene	d_gene	abundance	CDR3aa	CDR3nt
TRBV11-2	TRBJ2-6	TRBD1	.	CASSTYRGPLSGANVLTF	TGTGCCAGCAGCACTTACAGGGGGCCTTTATCTGGGGCCAACGTCCTGACTTTC
TRBV15	TRBJ2-4	.	.	CATSREDTQNIQYF	TGTGCCACCAGCAGAGAGGACACCCAAAACATTCAGTACTTC
TRBV19	TRBJ1-5	.	once	CASTSGEGQPQHF	TGTGCCAGTACTTCAGGGGAAGGTCAGCCCCAGCATTTT
TRBV7-8	TRBJ1-2	TRBD1	.	CASSPGQYYGYTF	TGTGCCAGCAGCCCGGGACAGTATTATGGCTACACCTTC
TRBV19	TRBJ1-1	.	few	CASSIRGQNTEAFF	TGTGCCAGTAGTATTCGGGGACAGAACACTGAAGCTTTCTTT
TRBV23-1	TRBJ2-3	.	.	CASSQLRGRRGSDTQYF	TGCGCCAGCAGTCAATTGAGGGGGCGCCGGGGGTCAGATACGCAGTATTTT
TRBV29-1	TRBJ2-1	TRBD1	.	CSVERGGTGPDEQFF	TGCAGCGTTGAAAGGGGGGGGACAGGGCCCGATGAGCAGTTCTTC
TRBV25-1	TRBJ2-7	.	.	CASSDVTELSYEQYF	TGTGCCAGCAGTGATGTAACGGAGCTCTCCTACGAGCAGTACTTC
TRBV14	TRBJ2-4	TRBD2	.	CASSLSGGPIAKNIQYF	TGTGCCAGCAGCCTTAGCGGGGGCCCAATAGCCAAAAACATTCAGTACTTC
TRBV19	TRBJ2-3	.	.	CASSMTGAAITQYF	TGTGCCAGTAGTATGACGGGTGCCGCCATTACGCAGTATTTT
TRBV12-2	TRBJ2-2	.	.	CASRWGPPNTGELFF	TGTGCAAGCCGGTGGGGGCCCCCGAACACCGGGGAGCTGTTTTTT
TRBV5-4	TRBJ2-3	.	.	CASSLRTGSTDTQYF	TGTGCCAGCAGCTTGCGCACTGGGAGCACAGATACGCAGTATTTT
TRBV28	TRBJ1-2	.	few	CASSLGGNYGYTF	TGTGCCAGCAGCTTAGGGGGAAACTATGGCTACACCTTC
TRBV18	TRBJ1-1	.	.	CASSRGTNTEAFF	TGTGCCAGCTCACGAGGGACGAACACTGAAGCTTTCTTT
TRBV5-1	TRBJ1-1	.	.	CASSLDIGKAFF	TGCGCCAGCAGCTTGGACATCGGTAAAGCTTTCTTT
TRBV7-3	TRBJ1-2	.	.	CASSLQPDTYGYTF	TGTGCCAGCAGCTTACAACCGGACACCTATGGCTACACCTTC
TRBV10-3	TRBJ1-4	.	once	CATRVGPTNEKLFF	TGTGCCACCCGCGTGGGACCGACTAATGAAAAACTGTTTTTT